A selection of T cell receptor beta chains follows, all from one sample in a study of blood T cell repertoires in COVID-19. The table came from immunoSEQ multiplex PCR; TCRdb's copy has only in-frame clones and leaves some out. The sample records about 200,000 clones, over 75% being singletons. Material: peripheral blood. The receptors derive from a woman over 75 with acute or convalescent COVID-19. CDR3s include the opening cysteine and the closing phenylalanine or tryptophan. The D gene is left open where the match is weak. Expanded clones get a size class; other rows say once, few or many, or leave the size out.

clone_size	j_call	d_call	v_call	cdr3_aa	cdr3_nt
NA	TRBJ2-7	TRBD1	TRBV5-1	CASRLDRLYEQYF	TGCGCCAGCAGGTTGGACAGGCTCTACGAGCAGTACTTC
NA	TRBJ2-7	TRBD1	TRBV19	CASSPPPGQSNSYEQYF	TGTGCCAGTAGTCCGCCACCGGGACAGTCTAATTCCTACGAGCAGTACTTC
few	TRBJ2-1	TRBD2	TRBV7-7	CASSSLAGGYNEQFF	TGTGCCAGCAGCTCACTAGCGGGAGGGTACAATGAGCAGTTCTTC
NA	TRBJ1-3	TRBD1	TRBV18	CASSSYRDSSGNTIYF	TGTGCCAGCTCATCATACCGGGACAGCTCTGGAAACACCATATATTTT
NA	TRBJ2-4	NA	TRBV5-6	CASSKETGFLAKNIQYF	TGTGCCAGCAGCAAGGAGACAGGATTCTTAGCCAAAAACATTCAGTACTTC
NA	TRBJ2-2	TRBD2	TRBV6-5	CASSSGGGSKGELFF	TGTGCCAGCAGCTCCGGGGGGGGTTCAAAAGGGGAGCTGTTTTTT
NA	TRBJ1-5	NA	TRBV19	CASGSGPNQPQHF	TGTGCCAGTGGGAGCGGGCCAAATCAGCCCCAGCATTTT
NA	TRBJ2-1	NA	TRBV29-1	CSVETGKSYNEQFF	TGCAGCGTGGAAACAGGAAAATCCTACAATGAGCAGTTCTTC
NA	TRBJ2-7	TRBD1	TRBV14	CASSPGQVLRYEQYF	TGTGCCAGCAGCCCTGGACAGGTTTTGAGGTACGAGCAGTACTTC
NA	TRBJ1-4	NA	TRBV28	CASSSQEQGLREKLFF	TGTGCCAGCAGTTCACAGGAACAGGGATTGCGCGAAAAACTGTTTTTT
once	TRBJ1-3	NA	TRBV5-8	CASSLGGASGNTIYF	TGTGCCAGCAGCTTGGGGGGCGCGAGTGGAAACACCATATATTTT
NA	TRBJ1-1	TRBD1	TRBV3-1/TRBV3-2	CASSQVRGGLNTEAFF	TGTGCCAGCAGCCAAGTTAGAGGGGGCTTGAACACTGAAGCTTTCTTT
NA	TRBJ1-1	TRBD1	TRBV18	CASSPPGQGWVNTEAFF	TGTGCCAGCTCACCCCCGGGACAGGGGTGGGTCAACACTGAAGCTTTCTTT
NA	TRBJ2-3	NA	TRBV12-3/TRBV12-4	CASKLTDTQYF	TGTGCCAGCAAGCTCACAGATACGCAGTATTTT
NA	TRBJ1-1	NA	TRBV2	CASSENLFGRDTEAFF	TGTGCCAGCAGTGAAAACCTTTTCGGGAGGGACACTGAAGCTTTCTTT
NA	TRBJ2-2	NA	TRBV2	CASRLGSTGELFF	TGTGCCAGCAGGCTGGGCTCAACCGGGGAGCTGTTTTTT
NA	TRBJ2-1	NA	TRBV15	CATSSLDRPEQFF	TGTGCCACCAGCAGCCTAGATAGGCCAGAGCAGTTCTTC
NA	TRBJ2-5	TRBD2	TRBV6-6	CASFLRGGQETQYF	TGTGCCAGTTTTTTGCGGGGGGGCCAAGAGACCCAGTACTTC
few	TRBJ2-2	NA	TRBV15	CATSRGRVTGELFF	TGTGCCACCAGCAGAGGCAGGGTAACCGGGGAGCTGTTTTTT
NA	TRBJ1-1	NA	TRBV28	CASSFMRSLREAFF	TGTGCCAGCAGTTTCATGAGATCCCTCAGGGAAGCTTTCTTT
once	TRBJ1-1	NA	TRBV5-6	CASSLLARGTEAFF	TGTGCCAGCAGCTTGCTAGCCAGGGGCACTGAAGCTTTCTTT
NA	TRBJ1-5	NA	TRBV19	CASSIMGGGQPQHF	TGTGCCAGTAGTATTATGGGGGGTGGTCAGCCCCAGCATTTT
NA	TRBJ2-1	TRBD2	TRBV2	CASRAAGGPNNEQFF	TGTGCCAGCAGGGCAGCGGGGGGGCCAAACAATGAGCAGTTCTTC
NA	TRBJ2-7	NA	TRBV18	CASSWTEGTYEQYF	TGTGCCAGCTCCTGGACAGAGGGCACCTACGAGCAGTACTTC
NA	TRBJ2-2	NA	TRBV12-3/TRBV12-4	CASSFWGRELFF	TGTGCCAGCAGTTTTTGGGGCCGGGAGCTGTTTTTT
NA	TRBJ2-7	TRBD1	TRBV6-5	CASGQGTDEQYF	TGTGCCAGCGGACAGGGCACGGACGAGCAGTACTTC
once	TRBJ2-5	TRBD2	TRBV6-6	CAARLAGEETQYF	TGTGCCGCAAGGTTAGCGGGGGAAGAGACCCAGTACTTC
NA	TRBJ2-2	TRBD2	TRBV6-4	CASARTSGGASTGELFF	TGTGCCAGCGCAAGGACTAGCGGGGGGGCAAGCACCGGGGAGCTGTTTTTT
NA	TRBJ1-2	NA	TRBV7-2	CASSLGRTEIFSYTF	TGTGCCAGCAGCTTAGGAAGGACAGAGATTTTTAGCTACACCTTC
NA	TRBJ2-5	NA	TRBV3-1/TRBV3-2	CASSLGGGGAGQTQYF	TGTGCCAGCAGCCTCGGTGGCGGGGGCGCTGGGCAGACCCAGTACTTC
once	TRBJ2-7	TRBD2	TRBV7-2	CASSFRFSGRAGEQYF	TGTGCCAGCAGCTTCCGATTTAGCGGGAGAGCGGGGGAGCAGTACTTC
few	TRBJ2-7	TRBD2	TRBV29-1	CSAEGLAGGYEQYF	TGCAGCGCTGAAGGACTAGCGGGAGGCTACGAGCAGTACTTC
NA	TRBJ1-6	TRBD1	TRBV19	CASSMGTAYNSPLHF	TGTGCCAGTAGTATGGGGACAGCCTATAATTCACCCCTCCACTTT
NA	TRBJ1-3	TRBD1	TRBV28	CASSLMDRGNTIYF	TGTGCCAGCAGTTTAATGGACAGGGGGAACACCATATATTTT
NA	TRBJ2-7	TRBD2	TRBV5-1	CASSVSLAGPNYEQYF	TGCGCCAGCAGCGTCTCACTAGCGGGGCCTAACTACGAGCAGTACTTC
NA	TRBJ2-3	NA	TRBV19	CASSSTGTADTQYF	TGTGCCAGTAGTTCGACAGGAACCGCGGATACGCAGTATTTT
NA	TRBJ2-7	NA	TRBV29-1	CSVGRQGGHYEQYF	TGCAGCGTTGGACGCCAGGGGGGCCACTACGAGCAGTACTTC
NA	TRBJ2-2	TRBD2	TRBV12-5	CASGRAGGNTGELFF	TGTGCTAGTGGTCGTGCGGGGGGAAACACCGGGGAGCTGTTTTTT
NA	TRBJ1-5	TRBD1	TRBV3-1/TRBV3-2	CASSSSAGTGGYSNQPQHF	TGTGCCAGCAGCTCCTCCGCGGGGACAGGGGGTTATAGCAATCAGCCCCAGCATTTT
NA	TRBJ2-7	NA	TRBV18	CASSNGVGSRDEQYF	TGTGCCAGCTCAAACGGAGTGGGGAGTAGGGACGAGCAGTACTTC
NA	TRBJ2-6	TRBD2	TRBV30	CAWDSGRESGANVLTF	TGTGCCTGGGATAGCGGGAGGGAATCTGGGGCCAACGTCCTGACTTTC
few	TRBJ2-1	TRBD1	TRBV7-3	CASSDPGQGPVYNEQFF	TGTGCCAGCAGCGACCCGGGACAGGGTCCTGTCTACAATGAGCAGTTCTTC
few	TRBJ1-4	NA	TRBV6-5	CASSYPAGTLREKLFF	TGTGCCAGCAGTTACCCTGCGGGGACCCTGAGGGAAAAACTGTTTTTT
NA	TRBJ1-4	TRBD1	TRBV3-1/TRBV3-2	CASSQDRAGRGATNEKLFF	TGTGCCAGCAGCCAAGATCGCGCCGGCAGGGGGGCCACTAATGAAAAACTGTTTTTT
once	TRBJ2-7	TRBD1	TRBV24-1	CATSDPDRGYEQYF	TGTGCCACCAGTGACCCCGACAGGGGTTACGAGCAGTACTTC
NA	TRBJ1-5	NA	TRBV19	CASSSEGRGAYSNQPQHF	TGTGCCAGTAGTTCCGAAGGCCGCGGTGCTTATAGCAATCAGCCCCAGCATTTT
NA	TRBJ1-6	NA	TRBV30	CAWSTRGADSPLHF	TGTGCCTGGAGTACTCGGGGGGCCGATTCACCCCTCCACTTT